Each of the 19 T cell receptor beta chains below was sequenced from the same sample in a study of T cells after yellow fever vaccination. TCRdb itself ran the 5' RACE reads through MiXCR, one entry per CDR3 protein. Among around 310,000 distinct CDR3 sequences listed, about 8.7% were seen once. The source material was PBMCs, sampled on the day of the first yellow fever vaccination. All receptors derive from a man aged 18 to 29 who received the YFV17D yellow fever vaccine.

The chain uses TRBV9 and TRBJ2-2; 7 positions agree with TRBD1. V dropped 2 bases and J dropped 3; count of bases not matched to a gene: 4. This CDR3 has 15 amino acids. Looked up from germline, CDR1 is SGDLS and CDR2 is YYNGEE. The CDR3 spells CASSVRGRDTGELFF. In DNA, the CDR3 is TGTGCCAGCAGCGTGAGGGGGCGGGACACCGGGGAGCTGTTTTTT.

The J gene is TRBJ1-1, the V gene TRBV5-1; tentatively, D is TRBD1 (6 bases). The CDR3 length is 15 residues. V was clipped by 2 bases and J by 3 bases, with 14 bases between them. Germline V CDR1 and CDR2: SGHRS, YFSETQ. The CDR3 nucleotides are TGCGCCAGCAGCTTTGTCCGGGGGGCGGACACTGAAGCTTTCTTT. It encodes CASSFVRGADTEAFF.

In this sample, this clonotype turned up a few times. This CDR3 reads CASSSGGTSGANVLTF. In DNA, the CDR3 is TGTGCCAGCAGCTCGGGGGGAACTTCTGGGGCCAACGTCCTGACTTTC. The chain uses TRBV11-1 and TRBJ2-6; 7 bases line up with TRBD2. Per germline, CDR1 SGHAT and CDR2 FQDESV (reference sequence). The CDR3 contains 16 residues. The trim removed 4 bases at V and 1 base at J, leaving 4 bases unmatched.

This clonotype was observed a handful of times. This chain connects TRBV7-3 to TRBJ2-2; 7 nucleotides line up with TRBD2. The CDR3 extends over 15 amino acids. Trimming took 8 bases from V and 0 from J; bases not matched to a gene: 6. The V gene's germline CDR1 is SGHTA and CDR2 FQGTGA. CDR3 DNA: TGTGCCAGCGGATACGGGGGGACGAACACCGGGGAGCTGTTTTTT. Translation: CASGYGGTNTGELFF.

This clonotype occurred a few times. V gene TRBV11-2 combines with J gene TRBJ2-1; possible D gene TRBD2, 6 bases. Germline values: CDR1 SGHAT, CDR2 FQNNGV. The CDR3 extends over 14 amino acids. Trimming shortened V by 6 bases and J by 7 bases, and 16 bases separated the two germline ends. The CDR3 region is CASRSVDGGNEQFF. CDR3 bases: TGTGCCAGCAGATCCGTGGATGGGGGGAATGAGCAGTTCTTC.

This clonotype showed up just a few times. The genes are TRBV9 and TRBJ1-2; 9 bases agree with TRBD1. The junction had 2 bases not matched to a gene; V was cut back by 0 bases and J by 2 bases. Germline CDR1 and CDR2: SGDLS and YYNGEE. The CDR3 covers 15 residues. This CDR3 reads CASSVVGTGNYGYTF. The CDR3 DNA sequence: TGTGCCAGCAGCGTAGTAGGGACAGGGAACTATGGCTACACCTTC.

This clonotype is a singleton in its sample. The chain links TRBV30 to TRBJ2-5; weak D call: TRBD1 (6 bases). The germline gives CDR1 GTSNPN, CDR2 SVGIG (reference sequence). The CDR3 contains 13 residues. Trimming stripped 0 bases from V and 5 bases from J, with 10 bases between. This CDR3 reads CAWSVRGGETQYF. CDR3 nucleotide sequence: TGTGCCTGGAGTGTCAGGGGTGGGGAGACCCAGTACTTC.

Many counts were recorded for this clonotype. CDR3 sequence reads: CASSLQGRSWNTEAFF. The CDR3 DNA is TGTGCCAGCAGCCTACAGGGGAGGTCATGGAACACTGAAGCTTTCTTT. V usage is TRBV7-2 and J usage is TRBJ1-1; 7 nucleotides align to TRBD1. Trimming took 5 bases from V and 1 from J; bases not matched to a gene: 10. From germline, CDR1 is SGHTA and CDR2 FQGNSA. The CDR3 length is 16 residues.

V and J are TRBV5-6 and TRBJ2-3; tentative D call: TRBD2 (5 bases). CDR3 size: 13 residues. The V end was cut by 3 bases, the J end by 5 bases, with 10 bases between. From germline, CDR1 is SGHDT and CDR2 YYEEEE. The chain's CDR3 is CASSSRRRDTQYF. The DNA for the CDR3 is TGTGCCAGCAGCTCCAGGAGGAGAGATACGCAGTATTTT.

The CDR3 here is CASAQRGLEETQYF. CDR3 coding DNA: TGTGCCAGCGCCCAGCGGGGTCTCGAAGAGACCCAGTACTTC. This rearrangement joins TRBV12-3 or TRBV12-4 to TRBJ2-5, with 7 positions matching TRBD2. There are 14 residues in the CDR3. Trimming cost V 8 bases and J 3 bases; bases outside gene matches: 9.

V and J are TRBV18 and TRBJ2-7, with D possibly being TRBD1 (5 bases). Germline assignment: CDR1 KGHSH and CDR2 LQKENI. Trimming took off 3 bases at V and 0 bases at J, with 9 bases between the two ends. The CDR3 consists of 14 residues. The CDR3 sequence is CASSPQDNSYEQYF. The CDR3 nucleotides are TGTGCCAGCTCACCCCAGGACAACTCCTACGAGCAGTACTTC.

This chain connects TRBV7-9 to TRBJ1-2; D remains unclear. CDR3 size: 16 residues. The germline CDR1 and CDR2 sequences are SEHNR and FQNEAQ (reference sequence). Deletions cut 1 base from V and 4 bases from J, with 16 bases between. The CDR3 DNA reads TGTGCCAGCAGCTTAGGGAGGACGCTCACTATCTATGGCTACACCTTC. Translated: CASSLGRTLTIYGYTF.

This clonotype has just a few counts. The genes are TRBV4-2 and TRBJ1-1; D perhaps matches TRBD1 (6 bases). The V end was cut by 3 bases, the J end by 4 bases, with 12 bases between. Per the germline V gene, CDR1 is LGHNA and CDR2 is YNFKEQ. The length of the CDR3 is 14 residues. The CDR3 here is CASSQSGVGTEAFF. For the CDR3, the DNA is TGTGCCAGCAGCCAGTCAGGGGTGGGCACTGAAGCTTTCTTT.

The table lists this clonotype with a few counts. CDR3 DNA: TGTGCCAGCAGTCGGACGGACCTCTTCTATGATACGCAGTATTTT. Its translation: CASSRTDLFYDTQYF. The genes are TRBV6-1 and TRBJ2-3; no clear D. Germline assignment: CDR1 MNHNS and CDR2 SASEGT. This CDR3 is built from 15 residues. Trimming took 5 bases from V and 6 from J, leaving 18 bases between them.

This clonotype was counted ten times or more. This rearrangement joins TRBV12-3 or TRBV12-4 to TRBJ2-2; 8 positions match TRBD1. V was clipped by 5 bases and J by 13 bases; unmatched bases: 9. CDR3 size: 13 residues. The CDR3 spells CASSSRTGKTLFF. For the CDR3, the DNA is TGTGCCAGCAGTAGCAGGACAGGGAAGACGCTGTTTTTT.

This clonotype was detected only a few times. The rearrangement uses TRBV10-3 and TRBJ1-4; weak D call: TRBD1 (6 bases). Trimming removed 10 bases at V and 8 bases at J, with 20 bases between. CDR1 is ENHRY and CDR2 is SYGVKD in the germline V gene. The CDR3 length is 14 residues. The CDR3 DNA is TGTGCCACAATGAAGCCGGGGGCAGGGGAAAAACTGTTTTTT. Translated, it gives CATMKPGAGEKLFF.

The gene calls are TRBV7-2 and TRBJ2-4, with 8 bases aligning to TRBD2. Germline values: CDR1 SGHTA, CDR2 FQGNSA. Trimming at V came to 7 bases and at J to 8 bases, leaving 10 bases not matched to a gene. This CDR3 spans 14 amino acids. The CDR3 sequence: CASTSGSLVDIQYF. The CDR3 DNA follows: TGTGCCAGCACTAGCGGGTCCCTAGTCGACATTCAGTACTTC.

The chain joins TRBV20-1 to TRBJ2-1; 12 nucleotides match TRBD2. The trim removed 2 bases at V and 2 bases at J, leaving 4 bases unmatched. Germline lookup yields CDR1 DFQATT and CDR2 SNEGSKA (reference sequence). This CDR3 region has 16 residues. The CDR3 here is CSARSTSGGAYNEQFF. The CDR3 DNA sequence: TGCAGTGCTAGATCGACTAGCGGGGGCGCCTACAATGAGCAGTTCTTC.

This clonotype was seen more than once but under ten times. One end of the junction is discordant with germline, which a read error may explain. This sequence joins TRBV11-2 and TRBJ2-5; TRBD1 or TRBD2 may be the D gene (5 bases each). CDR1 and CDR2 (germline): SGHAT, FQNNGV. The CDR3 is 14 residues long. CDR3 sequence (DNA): TGTGCCAGCAGCTCTGGGGGAGCGATCGCAAAGCCGCTCTTC. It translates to CASSSGGAIAKPLF.